The clone carrying this T cell receptor beta chain was recorded a few times. Antigen: not known. The germline V gene has CDR1 ENHRY and CDR2 SYGVKD. The CDR3 is 14 amino acids. Trimming pared 0 bases from V and 2 bases from J, leaving 8 bases between. A quantitative 5'-RACE method, one with molecular barcodes, was used to make TCR beta libraries. MiXCR, applied by TCRdb to the 5' RACE reads, yields one record per CDR3 protein. Seen here are fewer than 550,000 distinct CDR3 sequences, about 5.7% observed once, and the top ten hold 3% to 4.5%. This specimen comes from a study of CD8 T cells in ankylosing spondylitis. General study results and limits: Typical of ankylosing spondylitis blood, it appeared, was a TCR beta motif of eight highly homologous variants. Disease-linked clones were found to be CD8+ and relatively rare in peripheral blood. Matched ankylosing spondylitis synovial fluid reportedly contained a significantly enriched population of disease-linked clones. Some motif variants had been reported before (in reactive arthritis synovial fluid and blood).

The gene calls are TRBV10-3 and TRBJ2-7; D might be TRBD1 (5 bases). Sequenced material: blood, either unsorted or a sorted T cell fraction (not recorded which). This receptor was identified in a male donor with ankylosing spondylitis. The CDR3, as DNA: TGTGCCATCAGTGAGTCTTGGACACCCTACGAGCAGTACTTC. Protein product: CAISESWTPYEQYF.